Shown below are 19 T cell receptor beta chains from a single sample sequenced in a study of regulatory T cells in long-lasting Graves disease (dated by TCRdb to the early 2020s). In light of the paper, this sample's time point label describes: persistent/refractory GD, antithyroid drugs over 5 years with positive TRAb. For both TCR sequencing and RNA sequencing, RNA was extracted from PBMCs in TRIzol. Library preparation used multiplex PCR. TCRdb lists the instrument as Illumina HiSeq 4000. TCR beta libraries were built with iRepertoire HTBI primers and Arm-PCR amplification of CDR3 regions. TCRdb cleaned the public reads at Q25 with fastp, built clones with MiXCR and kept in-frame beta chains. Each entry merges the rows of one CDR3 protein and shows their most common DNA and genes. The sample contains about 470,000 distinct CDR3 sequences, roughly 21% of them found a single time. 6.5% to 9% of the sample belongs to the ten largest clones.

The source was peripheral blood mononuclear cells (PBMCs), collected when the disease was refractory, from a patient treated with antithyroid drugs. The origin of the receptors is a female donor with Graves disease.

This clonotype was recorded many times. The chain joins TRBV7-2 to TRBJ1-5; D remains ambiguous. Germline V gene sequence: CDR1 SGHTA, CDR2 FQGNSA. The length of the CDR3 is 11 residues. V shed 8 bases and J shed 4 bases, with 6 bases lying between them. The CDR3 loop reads CASGPNQPQHF. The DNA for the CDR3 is TGTGCCAGCGGACCGAATCAGCCCCAGCATTTT.

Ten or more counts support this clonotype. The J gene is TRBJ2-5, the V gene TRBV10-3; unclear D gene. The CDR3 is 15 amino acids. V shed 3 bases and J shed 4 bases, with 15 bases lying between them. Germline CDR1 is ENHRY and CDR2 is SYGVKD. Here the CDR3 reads CAISEVPPDSETQYF. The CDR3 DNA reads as TGTGCCATCAGTGAAGTCCCCCCCGACTCAGAGACCCAGTACTTC.

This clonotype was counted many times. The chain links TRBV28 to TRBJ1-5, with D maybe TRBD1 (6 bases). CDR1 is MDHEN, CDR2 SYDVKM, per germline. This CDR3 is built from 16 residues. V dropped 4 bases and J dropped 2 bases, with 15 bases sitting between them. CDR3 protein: CASSSPGAQGNQPQHF. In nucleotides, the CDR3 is TGTGCCAGCAGTTCCCCGGGGGCGCAGGGCAATCAGCCCCAGCATTTT.

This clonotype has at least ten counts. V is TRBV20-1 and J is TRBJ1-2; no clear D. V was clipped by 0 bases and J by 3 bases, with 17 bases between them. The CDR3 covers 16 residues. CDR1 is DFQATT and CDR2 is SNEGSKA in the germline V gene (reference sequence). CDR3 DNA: TGCAGTGCTAGAGATCATAGTACCCCCCGGGACTATGGCTACACCTTC. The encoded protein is CSARDHSTPRDYGYTF.

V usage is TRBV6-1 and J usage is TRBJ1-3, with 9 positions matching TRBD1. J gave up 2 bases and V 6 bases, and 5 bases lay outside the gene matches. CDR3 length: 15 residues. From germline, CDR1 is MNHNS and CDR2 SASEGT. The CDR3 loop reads CASRPRDRAGNTIYF. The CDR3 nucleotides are TGTGCCAGCAGACCACGGGACAGGGCTGGAAACACCATATATTTT.

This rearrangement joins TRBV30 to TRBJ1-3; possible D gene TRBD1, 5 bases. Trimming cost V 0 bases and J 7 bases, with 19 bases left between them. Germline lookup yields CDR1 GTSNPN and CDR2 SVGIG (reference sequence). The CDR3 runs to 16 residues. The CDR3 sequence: CAWSVMDTRRGNTIYF. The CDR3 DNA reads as TGTGCCTGGAGTGTAATGGACACCCGGCGGGGGAACACCATATATTTT.

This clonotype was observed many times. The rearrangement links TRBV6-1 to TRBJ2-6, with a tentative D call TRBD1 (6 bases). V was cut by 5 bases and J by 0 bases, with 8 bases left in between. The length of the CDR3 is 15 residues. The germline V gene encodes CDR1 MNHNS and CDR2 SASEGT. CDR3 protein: CASSTGISGANVLTF. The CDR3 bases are TGTGCCAGCAGTACAGGGATCTCTGGGGCCAACGTCCTGACTTTC.

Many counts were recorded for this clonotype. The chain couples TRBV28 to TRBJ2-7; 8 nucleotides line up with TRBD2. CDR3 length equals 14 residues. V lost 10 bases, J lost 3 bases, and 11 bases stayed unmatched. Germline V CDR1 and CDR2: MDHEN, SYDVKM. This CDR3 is CATGGGYPHYEQYF. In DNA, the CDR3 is TGTGCCACCGGGGGGGGTTACCCTCACTACGAGCAGTACTTC.

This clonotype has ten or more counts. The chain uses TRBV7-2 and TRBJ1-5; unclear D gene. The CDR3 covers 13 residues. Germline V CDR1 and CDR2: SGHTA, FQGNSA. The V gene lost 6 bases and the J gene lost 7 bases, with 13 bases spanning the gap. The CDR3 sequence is CASSPRDGQPQHF. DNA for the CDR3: TGTGCCAGCAGTCCACGAGACGGCCAGCCCCAGCATTTT.

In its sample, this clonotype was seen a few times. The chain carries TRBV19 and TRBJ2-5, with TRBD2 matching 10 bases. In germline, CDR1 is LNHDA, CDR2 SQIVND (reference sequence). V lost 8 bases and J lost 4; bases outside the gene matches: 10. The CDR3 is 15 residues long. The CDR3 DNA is TGTGCCAGTTCCAGCGGGAGGGCCGTTGGAGAGACCCAGTACTTC. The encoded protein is CASSSGRAVGETQYF.

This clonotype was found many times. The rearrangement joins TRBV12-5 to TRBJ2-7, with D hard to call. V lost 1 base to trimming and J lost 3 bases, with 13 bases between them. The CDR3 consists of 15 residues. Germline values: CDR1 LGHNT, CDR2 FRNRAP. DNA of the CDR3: TGTGCTAGTGGTTTGGGCCTGAAAGAACACTACGAGCAGTACTTC. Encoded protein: CASGLGLKEHYEQYF.

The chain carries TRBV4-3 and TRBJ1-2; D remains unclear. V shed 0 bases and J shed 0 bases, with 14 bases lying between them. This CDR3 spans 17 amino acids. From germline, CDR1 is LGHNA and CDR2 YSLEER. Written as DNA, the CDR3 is TGCGCCAGCAGCCAAGATCTTGGCGCATATTCTAACTATGGCTACACCTTC. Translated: CASSQDLGAYSNYGYTF.

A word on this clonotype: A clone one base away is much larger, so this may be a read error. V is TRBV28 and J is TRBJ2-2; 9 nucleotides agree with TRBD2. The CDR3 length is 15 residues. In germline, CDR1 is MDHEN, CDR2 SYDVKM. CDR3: CASSLQREVSGELSF. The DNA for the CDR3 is TGTGCCAGCAGTCTCCAGCGGGAGGTCTCCGGGGAGCTGTCTTTT.

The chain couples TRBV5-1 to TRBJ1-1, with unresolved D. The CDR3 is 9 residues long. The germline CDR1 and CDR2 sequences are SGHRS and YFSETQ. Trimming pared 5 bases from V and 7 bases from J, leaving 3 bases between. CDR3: CASRVEAFF. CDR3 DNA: TGCGCCAGCAGGGTTGAAGCTTTCTTT.

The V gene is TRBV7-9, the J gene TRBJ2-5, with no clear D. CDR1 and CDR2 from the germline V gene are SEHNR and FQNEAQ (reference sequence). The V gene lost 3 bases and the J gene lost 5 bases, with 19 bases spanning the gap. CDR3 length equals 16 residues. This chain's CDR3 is CASSFPPNGQPETQYF. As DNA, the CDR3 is TGTGCCAGCAGCTTTCCCCCGAATGGCCAGCCGGAGACCCAGTACTTC.

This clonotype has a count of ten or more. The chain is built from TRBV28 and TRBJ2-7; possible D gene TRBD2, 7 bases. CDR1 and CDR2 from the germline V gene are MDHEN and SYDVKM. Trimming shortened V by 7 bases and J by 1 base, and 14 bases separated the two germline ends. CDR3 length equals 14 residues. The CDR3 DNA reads TGTGCCAGCATGGGAGGGGACACTTCCTACGAGCAGTACTTC. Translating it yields CASMGGDTSYEQYF.

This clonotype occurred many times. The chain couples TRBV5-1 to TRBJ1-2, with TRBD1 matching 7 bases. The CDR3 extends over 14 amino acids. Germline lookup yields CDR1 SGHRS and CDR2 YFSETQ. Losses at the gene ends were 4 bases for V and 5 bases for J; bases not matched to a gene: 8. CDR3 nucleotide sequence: TGCGCCAGCAGCGAGGGACAGCCCGCATATGGCTACACCTTC. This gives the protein CASSEGQPAYGYTF.

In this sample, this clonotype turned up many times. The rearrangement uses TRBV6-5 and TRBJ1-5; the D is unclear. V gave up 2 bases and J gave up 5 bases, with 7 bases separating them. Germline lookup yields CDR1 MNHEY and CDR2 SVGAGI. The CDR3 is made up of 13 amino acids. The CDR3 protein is CASSYGSHQPQHF. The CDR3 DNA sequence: TGTGCCAGCAGTTACGGATCCCATCAGCCCCAGCATTTT.

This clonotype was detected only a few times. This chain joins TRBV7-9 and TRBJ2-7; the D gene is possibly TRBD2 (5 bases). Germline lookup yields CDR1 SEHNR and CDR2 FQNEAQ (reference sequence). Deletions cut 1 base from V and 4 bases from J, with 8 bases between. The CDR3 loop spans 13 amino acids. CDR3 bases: TGTGCCAGCAGCTTAGTTGACTATTACGAGCAGTACTTC. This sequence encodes CASSLVDYYEQYF.